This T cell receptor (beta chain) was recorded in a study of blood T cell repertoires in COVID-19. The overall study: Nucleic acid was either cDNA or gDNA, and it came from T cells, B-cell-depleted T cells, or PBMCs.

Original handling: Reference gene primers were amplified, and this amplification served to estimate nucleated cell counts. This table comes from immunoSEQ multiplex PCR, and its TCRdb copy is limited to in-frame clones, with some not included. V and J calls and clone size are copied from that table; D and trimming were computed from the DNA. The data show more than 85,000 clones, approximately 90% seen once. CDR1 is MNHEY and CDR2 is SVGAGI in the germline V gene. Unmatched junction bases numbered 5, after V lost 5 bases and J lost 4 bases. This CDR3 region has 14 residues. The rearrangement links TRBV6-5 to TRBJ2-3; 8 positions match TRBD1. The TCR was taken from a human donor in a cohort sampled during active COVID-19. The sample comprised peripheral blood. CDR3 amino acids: CASSHRQGPDTQYF. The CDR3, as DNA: TGTGCCAGCAGTCACCGACAGGGGCCAGATACGCAGTATTTT.